Listed below are T cell receptor beta chains from one sample, sequenced in a study of cytomegalovirus exposure and HLA in healthy donors. Clones were read by immunoSEQ multiplex PCR, and TCRdb kept only the in-frame ones, dropping some. In the table there are roughly 160,000 clones, around four fifths of which are singletons. Sequencing was carried out using PBMCs. The receptors derive from a woman in her forties or fifties in good health and CMV-seronegative. Each CDR3 is given with its conserved first and last residue. D genes are given only for firm matches. Size is omitted from some rows. Given values are once, few, many or a class for expanded clones.

j_gene	abundance	d_gene	v_gene	CDR3aa	CDR3nt
TRBJ2-1	.	.	TRBV10-3	CAISDISSYNEQFF	TGTGCCATCAGTGATATCAGCTCCTACAATGAGCAGTTCTTC
TRBJ2-3	.	.	TRBV7-2	CASSLGRQVADTQYF	TGTGCCAGCAGCTTAGGACGACAGGTGGCAGATACGCAGTATTTT
TRBJ1-2	.	.	TRBV7-9	CASSLQEWHRTNYGYTF	TGTGCCAGCAGCTTACAAGAATGGCACAGGACCAACTATGGCTACACCTTC
TRBJ2-2	.	TRBD1	TRBV29-1	CSAGTVTGELFF	TGCAGCGCAGGGACAGTTACCGGGGAGCTGTTTTTT
TRBJ2-1	few	TRBD2	TRBV4-2	CASSQEQLAGGHNEQFF	TGTGCCAGCAGCCAAGAGCAATTGGCGGGAGGGCATAATGAGCAGTTCTTC
TRBJ1-2	.	TRBD1	TRBV2	CASSEAPGTAGYGYTF	TGTGCCAGCAGTGAAGCCCCCGGGACAGCAGGCTATGGCTACACCTTC
TRBJ2-1	.	TRBD2	TRBV28	CASNLHAGTSFGEQFF	TGTGCCAGCAACCTACACGCCGGGACTAGCTTTGGAGAGCAGTTCTTC
TRBJ2-5	.	TRBD2	TRBV18	CASSPFGEGETQYF	TGTGCCAGCTCACCATTCGGGGAGGGGGAGACCCAGTACTTC
TRBJ1-5	.	.	TRBV11-2	CASSLDSGYSQPQHF	TGTGCCAGCAGCTTAGATTCAGGGTATAGTCAGCCCCAGCATTTT
TRBJ1-2	.	TRBD1	TRBV15	CATSRDWKGQGDGYTF	TGTGCCACCAGCAGAGATTGGAAGGGACAGGGGGATGGCTACACCTTC
TRBJ2-6	.	.	TRBV18	CASSRSEAGANVLTF	TGTGCCAGCTCACGATCCGAGGCTGGGGCCAACGTCCTGACTTTC
TRBJ2-3	once	.	TRBV20-1	CSARVRDFQYF	TGCAGTGCTAGGGTGCGGGACTTTCAGTATTTT
TRBJ1-2	.	.	TRBV7-9	CASSLEGDDDYGYTF	TGTGCCAGCAGCTTAGAGGGGGATGACGACTATGGCTACACCTTC